This T cell receptor (beta chain) was documented in a study of beta chain features in type 1 diabetes. Notes on the study in general: PCR might favor shorter templates, but any such skew would affect patients and controls equally.

Every isolated RNA sample was fully reverse transcribed, so sequencing captured expressed TCRB transcripts. The data were produced by immunoSEQ multiplex PCR, yet TCRdb's version contains in-frame clones alone and is incomplete. Counted here are 500,000 to 700,000 clones, 15% to 17% occurring once; the ten biggest clones make up roughly 0.098%. The CDR3 loop spans 14 amino acids. Germline V gene lookup returns CDR1 SNHLY and CDR2 FYNNEI. The V end lost 5 bases, the J end lost 8 bases, and 18 bases lay between the germline ends. Via CD45RO/CCR7/CD25/CD127/CD95/CD27, cells of the CD4+ naive, central memory, regulatory and stem cell-like memory subsets were sorted. On this clone: Its antigen is not identified.

The clonotype originates from a man between 18 and 29 years old in good health. V usage is TRBV2 and J usage is TRBJ1-1, with D perhaps TRBD1 (5 bases). Sequencing was carried out using naive CD4+ T cells from blood. CDR3 coding DNA: TGTGCCAGCAGTCCCTCAAAACAGACAGCAGAAGCTTTCTTT. Amino acids: CASSPSKQTAEAFF.